The entry below gives a single T cell receptor beta chain sequence along with its context. Which antigen it targets is not known. Base qualities are not recorded, but no much larger clone differs from it by a single base. Library preparation was by the immunoSEQ multiplex PCR assay. The hsTCRB Kit was used according to the manufacturer's protocol to amplify rearranged TCR beta chain sequences. An Illumina MiSeq was used to sequence the TCRB libraries. The authors processed their data as follows. The proprietary platform of the kit vendor was used for demultiplexing, trimming and gene mapping. This immuneACCESS table, as held by TCRdb, lists in-frame sequences with V and J called but not all clones. Of the missing ones, under half trace to an unresolved V gene in checked studies; the others have no known cause. That table is the source of V, J and clone size, and D and trimming were worked out from the DNA. The sample yields approximately 70,000 clones; under 90% were counted once. The leading ten clones occupy about 14% of the sample.

Taken from the germline V gene (reference sequence), the CDR1 and CDR2 loops are GTSNPN and SVGIG. From the cysteine through the phenylalanine, the CDR3 covers 15 amino acids. The sequence is cut down to CDR3 DNA, 45 bases in frame from base 1. The junction shows trimming of 3 bases on V and 3 bases on J, and the gene matches do not reach 9 bases of it. Taken with the paper, the label for time point translates to: week 23, last vaccination. Each vaccine dose was 300 ug of a 20-mer mutant IDH1 peptide in Montanide, given subcutaneously with topical imiquimod. The donors had newly diagnosed IDH1-mutant astrocytomas of WHO grade 3 or 4 that showed loss of nuclear ATRX. The samples were drawn from NOA16, a multicentre, single-arm, open-label phase I trial in Germany that tested a mutant IDH1 peptide vaccine in humans for the first time. The DNeasy Blood and Tissue Kit was used to extract genomic DNA from EDTA blood for TCRB sequencing.

The data belong to a study of a mutant IDH1 vaccine in newly diagnosed glioma (dated by TCRdb to about 2021). Notes on the research overall: Eight vaccinations were administered to patients in weeks 1, 3, 5, 7, 11, 15, 19 and 23, corresponding to visits V03 through V10. Prior to enrollment, standard therapy consisting of radiotherapy alone, temozolomide alone, or radiochemotherapy with temozolomide had been administered to patients, with the combination being received by most patients. Longitudinal TCRB deep sequencing was done for 25 treated patients, wherever samples were available for exploratory analyses. Of the approximately 33 treated patients, around 62% were male and 37.5% were female, and a mean age of roughly 37 years was recorded. Six visits were used for peripheral blood collection: V03 (baseline), V05, V07, V10, V12 and V13. Vaccination began 4-6 weeks after radiotherapy alone, or alongside temozolomide cycles in the chemotherapy-containing groups.

The full study reports these points: PBMC samples for TCRB deep sequencing were selected based on availability. Changes in the top peripheral T cell clonotypes picked up by TCRB sequencing did not appear to be linked to pseudoprogression. It was noted by the authors that analyses of patient blood samples could not be reproduced owing to sample limitations. Vaccine-induced immune responses across multiple MHC alleles were detected in over 85% of patients.

The sequence joins TRBV30 to TRBJ2-7, with 9 junctional bases fitting TRBD2. The sequencing here drew on PBMCs, taken from a glioma patient whose treatment included an IDH1 peptide vaccine. The sequence was collected from a man between 18 and 29 years old with glioma. Here is the DNA: TGTGCCTGGAGCAAGGGCGGGAGGGTTGTCTACGAGCAGTACTTC. This codes for CAWSKGGRVVYEQYF.